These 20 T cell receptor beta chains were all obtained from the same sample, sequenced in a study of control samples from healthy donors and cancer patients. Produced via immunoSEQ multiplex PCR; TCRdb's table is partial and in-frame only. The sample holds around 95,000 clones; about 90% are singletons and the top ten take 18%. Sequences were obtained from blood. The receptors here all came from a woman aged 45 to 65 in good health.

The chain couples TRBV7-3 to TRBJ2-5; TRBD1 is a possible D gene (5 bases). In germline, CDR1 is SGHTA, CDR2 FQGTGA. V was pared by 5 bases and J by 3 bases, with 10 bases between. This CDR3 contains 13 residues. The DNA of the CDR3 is TGTGCCAGCAGCATCGACAGTGAAGAGACCCAGTACTTC. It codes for CASSIDSEETQYF.

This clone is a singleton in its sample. The CDR3 sequence is CASSHVLGTGGRTDTQYF. The DNA of the CDR3 is TGTGCCAGCAGCCATGTGTTGGGGACAGGGGGCAGGACAGATACGCAGTATTTT. This chain joins TRBV5-6 and TRBJ2-3, with TRBD1 identical over 12 bases. The CDR3 runs 18 residues. Germline V gene data show CDR1 as SGHDT and CDR2 as YYEEEE. V trimming: 4 bases; J trimming: 3 bases; junction bases outside the gene matches: 12.

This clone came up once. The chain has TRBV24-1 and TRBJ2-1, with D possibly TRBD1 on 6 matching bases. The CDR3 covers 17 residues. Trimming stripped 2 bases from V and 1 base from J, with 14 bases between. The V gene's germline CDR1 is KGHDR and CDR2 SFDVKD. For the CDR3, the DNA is TGTGCCACCAGTGATTACCGGAGCAGGGGATCCTACAATGAGCAGTTCTTC. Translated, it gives CATSDYRSRGSYNEQFF.

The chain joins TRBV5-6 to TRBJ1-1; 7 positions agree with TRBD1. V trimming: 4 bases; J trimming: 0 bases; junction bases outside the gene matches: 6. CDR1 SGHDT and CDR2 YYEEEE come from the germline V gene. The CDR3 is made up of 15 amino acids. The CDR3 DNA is TGTGCCAGCAGCCGAGCCGGGACAGTGAACACTGAAGCTTTCTTT. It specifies CASSRAGTVNTEAFF. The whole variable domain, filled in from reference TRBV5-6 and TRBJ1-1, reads DAGVTQSPTHLIKTRGQQVTLRCSPKSGHDTVSWYQQALGQGPQFIFQYYEEEERQRGNFPDRFSGHQFPNYSSELNVNALLLGDSALYLCASSRAGTVNTEAFFGQGTRLTVV.

For the CDR3, the DNA is TGTGCCAGCAGCTCCCAGGGGGCCGGAAACACCATATATTTT. This encodes CASSSQGAGNTIYF. This chain links TRBV7-3 with TRBJ1-3; 8 bases align to TRBD1. Trimming removed 4 bases from V and 4 bases from J; junction bases left unmatched: 3. From germline, CDR1 is SGHTA and CDR2 FQGTGA. The CDR3 is 14 amino acids.

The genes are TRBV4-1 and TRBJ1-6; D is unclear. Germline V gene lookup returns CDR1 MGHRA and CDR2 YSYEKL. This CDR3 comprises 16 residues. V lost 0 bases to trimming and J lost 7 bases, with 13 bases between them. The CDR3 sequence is CASSQDHPSLNSPLHF. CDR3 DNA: TGCGCCAGCAGCCAAGATCACCCCTCCCTCAATTCACCCCTCCACTTT.

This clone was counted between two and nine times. CDR3 amino acids: CASRHDGYNQPQHF. CDR3 DNA: TGTGCCAGCAGACACGACGGCTACAATCAGCCCCAGCATTTT. The J gene is TRBJ1-5, the V gene TRBV7-2, with D hard to call. CDR1 is SGHTA, CDR2 FQGNSA, per germline. V was cut by 6 bases and J by 3 bases, with 12 bases left in between. This CDR3 has 14 amino acids.

As DNA, the CDR3 is TGTGCCAGCAGGAGGGGTGGGTGGAGCACAGATACGCAGTATTTT. Amino acid sequence: CASRRGGWSTDTQYF. This chain joins TRBV27 and TRBJ2-3; D is tentatively TRBD1 or TRBD2 (5 bases each). V was trimmed by 6 bases and J by 0 bases, leaving 13 bases between them. From germline, CDR1 is MNHEY and CDR2 SMNVEV (reference sequence). This CDR3 has 15 amino acids.

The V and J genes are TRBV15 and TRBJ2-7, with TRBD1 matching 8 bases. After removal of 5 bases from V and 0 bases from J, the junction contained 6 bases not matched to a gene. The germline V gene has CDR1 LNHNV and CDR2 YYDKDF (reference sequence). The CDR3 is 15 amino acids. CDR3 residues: CATSVDRGLSYEQYF. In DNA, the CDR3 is TGTGCCACCAGCGTTGACAGGGGTCTCTCCTACGAGCAGTACTTC.

CDR3 DNA sequence: TGTGCTAGTGGTTTGGACAGGGGGAATTCACCCCTCCACTTT. This gives the protein CASGLDRGNSPLHF. This chain joins TRBV12-5 and TRBJ1-6; 8 nucleotides agree with TRBD1. The CDR3 contains 14 residues. CDR1 is LGHNT, CDR2 FRNRAP, per germline. Germline trimming cut 1 base from V and 7 bases from J; bases unmatched to any gene: 0.

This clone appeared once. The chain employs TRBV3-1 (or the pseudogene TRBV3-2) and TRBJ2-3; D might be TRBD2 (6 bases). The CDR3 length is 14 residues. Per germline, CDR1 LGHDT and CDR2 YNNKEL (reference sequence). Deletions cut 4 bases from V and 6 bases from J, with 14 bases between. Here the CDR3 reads CASSLPRGSDTQYF. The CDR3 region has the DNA TGTGCCAGCAGCCTCCCACGGGGGTCGGATACGCAGTATTTT.

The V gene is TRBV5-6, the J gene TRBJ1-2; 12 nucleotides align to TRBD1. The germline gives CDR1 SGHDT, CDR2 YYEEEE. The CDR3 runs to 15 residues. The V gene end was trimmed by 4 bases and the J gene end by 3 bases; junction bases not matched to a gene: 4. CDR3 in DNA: TGTGCCAGCAGCGTCCGGGACAGGGGGCACTATGGCTACACCTTC. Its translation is CASSVRDRGHYGYTF.

This chain's CDR3 is CASSFLTGGQEQYV. The CDR3 DNA is TGTGCCAGCAGCTTCTTGACGGGAGGGCAAGAGCAGTACGTC. The J gene is TRBJ2-7, the V gene TRBV5-6; 8 bases match TRBD2. The germline gives CDR1 SGHDT, CDR2 YYEEEE. This CDR3 is 14 amino acids long. With V trimmed by 2 bases and J by 7 bases, 8 bases remained unmatched.

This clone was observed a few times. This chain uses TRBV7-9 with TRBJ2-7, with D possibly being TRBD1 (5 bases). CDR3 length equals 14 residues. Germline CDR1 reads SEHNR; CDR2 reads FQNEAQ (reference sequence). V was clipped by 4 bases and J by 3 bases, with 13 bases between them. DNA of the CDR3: TGTGCCAGCAGCTCCGACGGACACTACTACGAGCAGTACGTC. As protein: CASSSDGHYYEQYV.

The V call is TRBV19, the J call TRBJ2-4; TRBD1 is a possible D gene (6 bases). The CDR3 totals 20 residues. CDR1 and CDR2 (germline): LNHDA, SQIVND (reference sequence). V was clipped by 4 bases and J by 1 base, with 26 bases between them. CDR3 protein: CASSTPRDIPPVGAKNIQYF. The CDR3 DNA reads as TGTGCCAGTAGTACCCCCCGGGACATCCCGCCTGTGGGCGCCAAAAACATTCAGTACTTC.

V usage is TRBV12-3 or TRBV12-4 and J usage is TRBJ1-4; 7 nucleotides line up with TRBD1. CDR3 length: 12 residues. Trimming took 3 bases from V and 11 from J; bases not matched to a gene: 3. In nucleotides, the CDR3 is TGTGCCAGCAGTTTCGACAGGGTGAAACTGTTTTTT. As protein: CASSFDRVKLFF.

The DNA for the CDR3 is TGTGCCACCAGATCTACGGGGGCGGCGCGTGGCTACACCTTC. Its protein is CATRSTGAARGYTF. This chain uses TRBV24-1 with TRBJ1-2; D is possibly TRBD1 (6 bases). The V gene's germline CDR1 is KGHDR and CDR2 SFDVKD. Trimming shortened V by 7 bases and J by 7 bases, and 18 bases separated the two germline ends. The CDR3 extends over 14 amino acids.

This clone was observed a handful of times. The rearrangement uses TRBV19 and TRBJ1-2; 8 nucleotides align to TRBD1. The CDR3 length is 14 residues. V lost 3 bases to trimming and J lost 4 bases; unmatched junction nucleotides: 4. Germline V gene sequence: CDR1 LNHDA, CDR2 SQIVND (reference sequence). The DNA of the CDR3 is TGTGCCAGTAGTATTCAGGGGGCTGTCTATGGCTACACCTTC. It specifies CASSIQGAVYGYTF. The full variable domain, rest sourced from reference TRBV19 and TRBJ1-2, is DGGITQSPKYLFRKEGQNVTLSCEQNLNHDAMYWYRQDPGQGLRLIYYSQIVNDFQKGDIAEGYSVSREKKESFPLTVTSAQKNPTAFYLCASSIQGAVYGYTFGSGTRLTVV.

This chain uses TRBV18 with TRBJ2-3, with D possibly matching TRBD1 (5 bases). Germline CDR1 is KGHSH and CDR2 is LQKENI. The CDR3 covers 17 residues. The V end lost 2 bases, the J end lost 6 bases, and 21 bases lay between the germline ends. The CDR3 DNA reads TGTGCCAGCTCACCAGGGCAGACGTCTGGGGCTAAGGATACGCAGTATTTT. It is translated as CASSPGQTSGAKDTQYF.

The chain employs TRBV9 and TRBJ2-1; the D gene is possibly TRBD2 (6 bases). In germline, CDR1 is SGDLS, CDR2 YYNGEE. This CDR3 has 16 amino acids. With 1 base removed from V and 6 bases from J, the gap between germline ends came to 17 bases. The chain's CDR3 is CASSVNRRGGTNEQFF. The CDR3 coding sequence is TGTGCCAGCAGCGTAAATAGGCGAGGAGGGACCAATGAGCAGTTCTTC.